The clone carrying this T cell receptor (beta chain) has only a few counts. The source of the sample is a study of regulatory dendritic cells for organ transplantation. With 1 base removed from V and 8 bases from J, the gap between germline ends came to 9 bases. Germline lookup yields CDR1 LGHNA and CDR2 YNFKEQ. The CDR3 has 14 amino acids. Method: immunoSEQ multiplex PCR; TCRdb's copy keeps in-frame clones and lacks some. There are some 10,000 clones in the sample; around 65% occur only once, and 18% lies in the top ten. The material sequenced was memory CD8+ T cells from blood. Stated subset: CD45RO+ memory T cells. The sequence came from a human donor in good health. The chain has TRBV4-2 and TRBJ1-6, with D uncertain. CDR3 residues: CASSQGFYDSPLHF. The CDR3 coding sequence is TGTGCCAGCAGCCAAGGGTTTTACGATTCACCCCTCCACTTT.